A selection of T cell receptor beta chains follows, all from one sample in a study of CD8 T cells in ankylosing spondylitis. TCRdb fed the 5' RACE reads into MiXCR, producing one record per CDR3 protein. The sample includes fewer than 550,000 distinct CDR3 sequences, less than 6% of them seen just once. Sequencing input: blood, either unsorted or a sorted T cell fraction (not recorded which). The receptor source for this set is a male donor with ankylosing spondylitis. Each CDR3 is given with its conserved first and last residue. Each record gives: V gene, J gene, D gene, clone size, CDR3 DNA, CDR3 protein. The D gene is left open where the match is weak. Size tells how often a clone was seen (once, few, many) or the class of an expanded clone, and some rows leave it out.

v_call: TRBV4-1; j_call: TRBJ2-2; d_call: TRBD2; clone_size: few; cdr3_nt: TGCGCCAGCAGCCAACCCCAGGGACTAGCGGACACCGGGGAGCTGTTTTTT; cdr3_aa: CASSQPQGLADTGELFF
v_call: TRBV28; j_call: TRBJ2-1; d_call: TRBD2; clone_size: many; cdr3_nt: TGTGCCAGCAGTACCTGGACTAGCGGAGCGTCAGTTGATGAGCAGTTCTTC; cdr3_aa: CASSTWTSGASVDEQFF
v_call: TRBV5-1; j_call: TRBJ2-7; d_call: NA; clone_size: many; cdr3_nt: TGCGCCAGCGCCTATACAGGCCCCTACGAGCAGTACTTC; cdr3_aa: CASAYTGPYEQYF
v_call: TRBV5-1; j_call: TRBJ1-6; d_call: NA; clone_size: many; cdr3_nt: TGCGCCAGCACTTTGGGGGAATATTCACCCCTCCACTTT; cdr3_aa: CASTLGEYSPLHF
v_call: TRBV6-1; j_call: TRBJ2-1; d_call: TRBD2; clone_size: few; cdr3_nt: TGTGCCAGCACGTCCGGGACTAGCGGGAGGAATGAGCAGTTCTTC; cdr3_aa: CASTSGTSGRNEQFF
v_call: TRBV7-9; j_call: TRBJ1-5; d_call: TRBD1; clone_size: few; cdr3_nt: TGTGCCAGCAGCTTCTCAGGGGGCATGGATCAGCCCCAGCATTTT; cdr3_aa: CASSFSGGMDQPQHF
v_call: TRBV5-1; j_call: TRBJ1-1; d_call: NA; clone_size: few; cdr3_nt: TGCGCCACCCACCCCATAGCCCCGGGGGCTACTGAAGCTTTCTTT; cdr3_aa: CATHPIAPGATEAFF
v_call: TRBV12-3/TRBV12-4; j_call: TRBJ1-5; d_call: NA; clone_size: many; cdr3_nt: TGTGCCAGCAGTTTTCGTCGGCAGCCCCAGCATTTT; cdr3_aa: CASSFRRQPQHF
v_call: TRBV28; j_call: TRBJ1-1; d_call: TRBD1; clone_size: few; cdr3_nt: TGTGCCAGCAGTTCCAGTCCCGGGACAGGGCTGAACACTGAAGCTTTCTTT; cdr3_aa: CASSSSPGTGLNTEAFF
v_call: TRBV18; j_call: TRBJ1-2; d_call: TRBD1; clone_size: many; cdr3_nt: TGTGCCAGCTCCGGACAGGGGGCGCGAGTTGGCTACACCTTC; cdr3_aa: CASSGQGARVGYTF
v_call: TRBV11-2; j_call: TRBJ2-2; d_call: TRBD2; clone_size: many; cdr3_nt: TGTGCCAGCACGGAAAATAGTTGGCGGGGGACCGGGGAGCTGTTTTTT; cdr3_aa: CASTENSWRGTGELFF
v_call: TRBV6-2/TRBV6-3; j_call: TRBJ1-1; d_call: NA; clone_size: few; cdr3_nt: TGTGCCAGCAGTTACTTTTGGGGTGTTGAGGATGAAGCTTTCTTT; cdr3_aa: CASSYFWGVEDEAFF
v_call: TRBV5-6; j_call: TRBJ2-5; d_call: NA; clone_size: many; cdr3_nt: NA; cdr3_aa: CASSFWQWETQYF
v_call: TRBV7-9; j_call: TRBJ2-1; d_call: TRBD1; clone_size: NA; cdr3_nt: TGTGCCAGCAGCCTACCGGGACAGGTCATTGAGCAGTTCTTC; cdr3_aa: CASSLPGQVIEQFF
v_call: TRBV20-1; j_call: TRBJ1-2; d_call: TRBD1; clone_size: many; cdr3_nt: TGCAGTGCTCGCGGGGACATAGGGGGCCCTACCTTC; cdr3_aa: CSARGDIGGPTF
v_call: TRBV28; j_call: TRBJ1-5; d_call: NA; clone_size: many; cdr3_nt: TGTGCCAGCAGGCCAGGGAGCGATCAGCCCCAGCATTTT; cdr3_aa: CASRPGSDQPQHF
v_call: TRBV7-8; j_call: TRBJ1-4; d_call: NA; clone_size: many; cdr3_nt: TGTGCCAGCAGCCCAAGACGGAAAGCAACTAATGAAAAACTGTTTTTT; cdr3_aa: CASSPRRKATNEKLFF